This T cell receptor beta chain is from a study of T cell changes during pregnancy in multiple sclerosis. Some clones are missing from TCRdb's copy, which holds only in-frame ones; the method was immunoSEQ multiplex PCR. The sample holds tens of thousands of clones, more than 75% seen once. The CDR3 extends over 14 amino acids. Germline CDR1 and CDR2: SGHAT and FQNNGV. The germline V and J ends were trimmed by 6 bases and 4 bases, with 15 bases remaining between them. The origin of this receptor is a female donor in good health, enrolled as a control in a pregnancy study. Material: peripheral blood, obtained in the first trimester of pregnancy. V usage is TRBV11-2 and J usage is TRBJ1-1; a weak D match, TRBD1 (5 bases). Here the CDR3 reads CASSSSSGRTEAFF. DNA for the CDR3: TGTGCCAGCAGTTCCTCTTCAGGGCGCACTGAAGCTTTCTTT.